A single sample is the source of the 26 T cell receptor beta chains below, sequenced in a study of identifying expanded T cells in peripheral blood (dated by TCRdb to 2018 to 2020). To prepare the library, the immunoSEQ multiplex PCR assay was applied. TCRdb stores this immuneACCESS table with in-frame sequences only. Part of the clones is absent; in the studies checked, under half of the shortfall reflects unresolved V genes, and no reason is known for the rest. This sample is represented by about 86,000 clones; about 85% of them were singletons. The top ten clones comprise 4% to 5.5% of the sample. The sequencing input was blood. The receptor set was obtained from a person aged 18-70 years in good health.

There are a few counts of this clone. The chain employs TRBV7-7 and TRBJ2-5; unclear D gene. The V gene lost 2 bases and the J gene lost 3 bases, with 7 bases spanning the gap. This CDR3 is built from 13 residues. Germline CDR1 and CDR2: SSHAT and FNYEAQ (reference sequence). CDR3: CASSLMRKETQYF. CDR3 coding DNA: TGTGCCAGCAGCTTAATGAGGAAAGAGACCCAGTACTTC.

The rearrangement joins TRBV18 to TRBJ1-3; D remains unclear. In germline, CDR1 is KGHSH, CDR2 LQKENI. The length of the CDR3 is 13 residues. Trimming shortened V by 5 bases and J by 4 bases, and 9 bases separated the two germline ends. CDR3 in amino acids: CASSVSAGNTIYF. The CDR3 DNA sequence: TGTGCCAGCTCAGTATCGGCCGGAAACACCATATATTTT. Using reference TRBV18 and TRBJ1-3 for the parts outside the CDR3, the full variable domain is NAGVMQNPRHLVRRRGQEARLRCSPMKGHSHVYWYRQLPEEGLKFMVYLQKENIIDESGMPKERFSAEFPKEGPSILRIQQVVRGDSAAYFCASSVSAGNTIYFGEGSWLTVV.

V is TRBV28 and J is TRBJ1-2; 10 bases align to TRBD1. Germline assignment: CDR1 MDHEN and CDR2 SYDVKM. Losses at the gene ends were 10 bases for V and 6 bases for J; bases not matched to a gene: 8. This CDR3 region has 13 residues. The CDR3 sequence: CAIPGQGRDGYTF. As DNA, the CDR3 is TGTGCCATCCCGGGACAGGGGAGGGATGGCTACACCTTC.

The chain employs TRBV7-9 and TRBJ2-3, with 10 bases matching TRBD2. With V trimmed by 5 bases and J by 2 bases, 13 bases remained unmatched. Germline V gene lookup returns CDR1 SEHNR and CDR2 FQNEAQ (reference sequence). CDR3 length: 18 residues. This CDR3 reads CASSQPLLSGGVTDTQYF. CDR3 DNA: TGTGCCAGCAGCCAACCTCTACTGAGCGGGGGGGTCACAGATACGCAGTATTTT.

The rearrangement joins TRBV11-3 to TRBJ1-3; D remains ambiguous. V was cut by 8 bases and J by 0 bases, with 11 bases left in between. This CDR3 region has 14 residues. Germline V gene lookup returns CDR1 SGHNT and CDR2 YENEEA. The CDR3 DNA is TGTGCCAGCGGGCCCCTGAGCTCTGGAAACACCATATATTTT. Protein product: CASGPLSSGNTIYF.

This clone was seen just once. The rearrangement links TRBV4-1 to TRBJ2-5; D gene unclear. This CDR3 contains 17 residues. Germline-derived CDR1 and CDR2 are MGHRA and YSYEKL. Trimming left V 3 bases short and J 5 bases short, with 22 bases between. CDR3 sequence (DNA): TGCGCCAGCAGCCACGGCTACGCCTGGACCTCCCCGGAGACCCAGTACTTC. It yields the protein CASSHGYAWTSPETQYF.

V usage is TRBV6-1 and J usage is TRBJ1-3; tentative D call: TRBD1 (5 bases). The CDR3 extends over 15 amino acids. V dropped 1 base and J dropped 0 bases, with 7 bases sitting between them. Germline CDR1 is MNHNS and CDR2 is SASEGT. The CDR3 DNA is TGTGCCAGCAGTGAAGGGGGGGGCTCTGGAAACACCATATATTTT. As protein: CASSEGGGSGNTIYF.

V and J are TRBV7-2 and TRBJ2-7; D is uncertain. This CDR3 contains 16 residues. The germline V gene encodes CDR1 SGHTA and CDR2 FQGNSA. Trimming shortened V by 5 bases and J by 4 bases, and 21 bases separated the two germline ends. This chain's CDR3 is CASSPIIGMGSYEQYF. The CDR3 DNA reads TGTGCCAGCAGCCCCATAATAGGGATGGGCTCATACGAGCAGTACTTC.

This sequence joins TRBV6-1 and TRBJ1-1; TRBD1 might be the D (6 bases). This CDR3 comprises 12 residues. Germline lookup yields CDR1 MNHNS and CDR2 SASEGT. The ends were cut back, 5 bases at V and 8 bases at J, with 12 bases in the middle. CDR3: CASSSPGAEAFF. The DNA for the CDR3 is TGTGCCAGCAGTTCCCCGGGGGCAGAAGCTTTCTTT.

The V and J genes are TRBV10-3 and TRBJ1-3, with TRBD1 as a possible D gene (6 bases). Between the trimmed V and J ends, which lost 0 bases and 4 bases, there was a span of 10 bases. CDR1 is ENHRY and CDR2 is SYGVKD in the germline V gene. The CDR3 totals 15 residues. Here the CDR3 reads CAISESGGSGNTIYF. CDR3 DNA: TGTGCCATCAGTGAGTCCGGGGGCTCGGGAAACACCATATATTTT.

Only one count was recorded for this clone. This rearrangement joins TRBV5-1 to TRBJ2-1; 8 bases are shared with TRBD2. J lost 9 bases, V lost 4 bases, and 9 bases had no gene match. The CDR3 covers 14 residues. Germline CDR1 reads SGHRS; CDR2 reads YFSETQ. CDR3: CASSGGGRGGEQFF. CDR3 coding DNA: TGCGCCAGCAGCGGCGGGGGGAGAGGTGGTGAGCAGTTCTTC. Full variable domain (rest looked up from reference TRBV5-1 and TRBJ2-1): KAGVTQTPRYLIKTRGQQVTLSCSPISGHRSVSWYQQTPGQGLQFLFEYFSETQRNKGNFPGRFSGRQFSNSRSEMNVSTLELGDSALYLCASSGGGRGGEQFFGPGTRLTVL.

Remarks on this clone: Distinct nucleotide sequences in the sample also encode this CDR3. The chain couples TRBV7-2 to TRBJ2-7, with no clear D. Germline CDR1 is SGHTA and CDR2 is FQGNSA. This CDR3 region has 12 residues. The V end was cut by 4 bases, the J end by 4 bases, with 8 bases between. This chain's CDR3 is CASSSTGYEQYF. CDR3 in DNA: TGTGCCAGCAGCTCGACGGGTTACGAGCAGTACTTC.

The V and J genes are TRBV16 and TRBJ2-5, with a tentative D call TRBD1 (5 bases). Germline V lookup: CDR1 KGHSY, CDR2 FQNENV. This CDR3 contains 12 residues. Between the trimmed V and J ends, which lost 2 bases and 4 bases, there was a span of 5 bases. Written as DNA, the CDR3 is TGTGCCAGCAGCCAAAGGGGAGAGACCCAGTACTTC. Translating it yields CASSQRGETQYF.

This clone showed up just a few times. This chain links TRBV7-9 with TRBJ1-3; 7 bases match TRBD1. This CDR3 is 14 amino acids long. Germline V gene data show CDR1 as SEHNR and CDR2 as FQNEAQ (reference sequence). V was clipped by 5 bases and J by 4 bases; unmatched bases: 5. The CDR3 region is CASSQGGAGNTIYF. For the CDR3, the DNA is TGTGCCAGCAGCCAGGGGGGAGCCGGAAACACCATATATTTT.

J is TRBJ1-4 and V is TRBV4-1; possible D gene TRBD1, 5 bases. The CDR3 runs 15 residues. Germline V gene lookup returns CDR1 MGHRA and CDR2 YSYEKL. V lost 3 bases to trimming and J lost 7 bases, with 15 bases between them. The CDR3 nucleotides are TGCGCCAGCAGCCAGTCAGGGAGCTGGGGTGAAAAACTGTTTTTT. This codes for CASSQSGSWGEKLFF.

The V call is TRBV18, the J call TRBJ2-2; 8 nucleotides line up with TRBD2. The trim removed 2 bases at V and 4 bases at J, leaving 6 bases unmatched. The V gene's germline CDR1 is KGHSH and CDR2 LQKENI. CDR3 length: 16 amino acids. In DNA, the CDR3 is TGTGCCAGCTCACCAAGGCGGGGGGACGCCACCGGGGAGCTGTTTTTT. Translated: CASSPRRGDATGELFF.

This clone was counted only a few times. The rearrangement uses TRBV18 and TRBJ1-5; 7 bases are shared with TRBD1. CDR1 is KGHSH, CDR2 LQKENI, per germline. The CDR3 consists of 13 residues. V gave up 3 bases and J gave up 8 bases; unmatched junction bases: 4. CDR3 sequence: CASSPDREKPQHF. CDR3 bases: TGTGCCAGCTCACCCGACAGGGAGAAGCCCCAGCATTTT.

The gene calls are TRBV29-1 and TRBJ2-2; perhaps TRBD1 as D (5 bases). The CDR3 extends over 11 amino acids. The germline gives CDR1 SQVTM, CDR2 ANQGSEA. Deletions cut 6 bases from V and 3 bases from J, with 5 bases between. The CDR3 loop is CSVRDTGELFF. CDR3 coding DNA: TGCAGCGTCAGGGACACCGGGGAGCTGTTTTTT.

The genes are TRBV4-1 and TRBJ1-2, with D perhaps matching TRBD1 (6 bases). This CDR3 has 16 amino acids. V lost 4 bases, J lost 2 bases, and 17 bases lay in between. Germline V gene lookup returns CDR1 MGHRA and CDR2 YSYEKL. CDR3 sequence reads: CASSRRQDGGNYGYTF. DNA for the CDR3: TGCGCCAGCAGCCGAAGACAGGACGGAGGGAACTATGGCTACACCTTC.

V and J are TRBV29-1 and TRBJ2-3; 7 bases are a match to TRBD2. The CDR3 contains 16 residues. V shed 7 bases, J shed 0 bases, and the junction held 13 bases outside the gene matches. Germline CDR1 is SQVTM and CDR2 is ANQGSEA. The chain's CDR3 is CSAERLARLSTDTQYF. CDR3 nucleotides: TGCAGCGCCGAACGACTAGCTCGTTTGAGCACAGATACGCAGTATTTT.

This clone was recorded only once. The V gene is TRBV7-2, the J gene TRBJ2-3; maybe TRBD2 (6 bases). CDR3 length equals 13 residues. Between the trimmed V and J ends, which lost 3 bases and 6 bases, there was a span of 10 bases. Germline V gene sequence: CDR1 SGHTA, CDR2 FQGNSA. Here the CDR3 reads CASSFRLADTQYF. CDR3 coding DNA: TGTGCCAGCAGCTTCAGGCTAGCGGATACGCAGTATTTT.

In its sample, this clone was seen once. The chain couples TRBV2 to TRBJ1-2; D remains unclear. The V end lost 2 bases, the J end lost 5 bases, and 12 bases lay between the germline ends. The CDR3 runs to 14 residues. Germline-derived CDR1 and CDR2 are SNHLY and FYNNEI. This chain's CDR3 is CASSELAGTYGYTF. For the CDR3, the DNA is TGTGCCAGCAGTGAATTGGCAGGAACTTATGGCTACACCTTC.

The chain links TRBV6-5 to TRBJ2-3, with a tentative D call TRBD2 (5 bases). In germline, CDR1 is MNHEY, CDR2 SVGAGI. The V end lost 2 bases, the J end lost 4 bases, and 16 bases lay between the germline ends. This CDR3 contains 16 residues. The CDR3 protein is CASSYEGRPTPDTQYF. The CDR3 nucleotides read TGTGCCAGCAGTTACGAGGGTAGACCCACCCCAGATACGCAGTATTTT.

This clone came up a few times. V is TRBV5-1 and J is TRBJ2-7, with D perhaps TRBD2 (7 bases). CDR1 and CDR2 from the germline V gene are SGHRS and YFSETQ. The ends were cut back, 0 bases at V and 5 bases at J, with 15 bases in the middle. This CDR3 spans 15 amino acids. CDR3 region: CASSLEGGIAHEQYF. Here the CDR3 DNA reads TGCGCCAGCAGCTTGGAGGGGGGGATAGCCCACGAGCAGTACTTC. Together with reference TRBV5-1 and TRBJ2-7, the CDR3 gives the full variable domain: KAGVTQTPRYLIKTRGQQVTLSCSPISGHRSVSWYQQTPGQGLQFLFEYFSETQRNKGNFPGRFSGRQFSNSRSEMNVSTLELGDSALYLCASSLEGGIAHEQYFGPGTRLTVT.

This clone appeared once. The chain combines TRBV5-1 with TRBJ2-3, with TRBD2 matching over 10 bases. Germline V gene data show CDR1 as SGHRS and CDR2 as YFSETQ. V gave up 3 bases and J gave up 0 bases; unmatched junction bases: 4. This CDR3 region has 16 residues. The CDR3 is CASSWTAGGSTDTQYF. DNA for the CDR3: TGCGCCAGCAGCTGGACAGCGGGGGGGAGCACAGATACGCAGTATTTT.

CDR3: CATEFGGNQPQHF. The CDR3 bases are TGTGCCACCGAATTCGGGGGTAATCAGCCCCAGCATTTT. The J gene is TRBJ1-5, the V gene TRBV19; TRBD1 is a possible D gene (5 bases). The CDR3 contains 13 residues. The germline gives CDR1 LNHDA, CDR2 SQIVND (reference sequence). Trimming took 10 bases from V and 4 from J, leaving 14 bases between them.